What follows are 16 T cell receptor beta chains derived from one specimen sequenced in a study of blood T cell repertoires in COVID-19 (TCRdb year 2020). The library was prepared using the immunoSEQ multiplex PCR assay. TCRdb stores this immuneACCESS table with in-frame sequences only. Part of the clones is absent; in the studies checked, under half of the shortfall reflects unresolved V genes, and no reason is known for the rest. The sample contains tens of thousands of clones, 75% to 90% of them found a single time. The top ten hold under 35% of the sample. Material: peripheral blood. The receptors derive from a woman of 80 years or more with active or convalescent COVID-19.

The J gene is TRBJ2-3, the V gene TRBV3-1 (or the pseudogene TRBV3-2); D uncertain. Germline CDR1 reads LGHDT; CDR2 reads YNNKEL (reference sequence). V lost 4 bases and J 6 bases, leaving 11 bases between the germline ends. The CDR3 is made up of 13 amino acids. The CDR3 is CASSRNPRDTQYF. CDR3 in DNA: TGTGCCAGCAGCCGGAACCCGCGGGATACGCAGTATTTT.

V and J are TRBV29-1 and TRBJ2-3, with D unresolved. Looked up from germline, CDR1 is SQVTM and CDR2 is ANQGSEA. V was pared by 1 base and J by 2 bases, with 13 bases between. This CDR3 is built from 15 residues. The CDR3 reads CSVEVEPPITDTQYF. CDR3 DNA: TGCAGCGTTGAAGTCGAGCCCCCGATCACAGATACGCAGTATTTT.

The chain recombines TRBV5-5 with TRBJ2-5; 7 bases match TRBD2. Germline CDR1 SGHKS, CDR2 YYEKEE (reference sequence). J gave up 5 bases and V 0 bases, and 7 bases lay outside the gene matches. The CDR3 is 15 amino acids. The CDR3 coding sequence is TGTGCCAGCAGCTTGGAGTCAGCGGGGTGGGAGACCCAGTACTTC. Translating it yields CASSLESAGWETQYF.

V usage is TRBV11-2 and J usage is TRBJ1-2, with D uncertain. This CDR3 is 12 amino acids long. The germline V and J ends were trimmed by 0 bases and 6 bases, with 5 bases remaining between them. Per germline, CDR1 SGHAT and CDR2 FQNNGV. The CDR3 DNA is TGTGCCAGCAGCTTAGATCTCGATGGCTACACCTTC. Its protein product is CASSLDLDGYTF.

V usage is TRBV29-1 and J usage is TRBJ2-7; maybe TRBD2 (5 bases). The germline CDR1 and CDR2 sequences are SQVTM and ANQGSEA. This CDR3 spans 12 amino acids. Between the trimmed V and J ends, which lost 7 bases and 2 bases, there was a span of 12 bases. CDR3 sequence: CSGKDGTYEQYF. DNA of the CDR3: TGCAGCGGCAAAGACGGGACCTACGAGCAGTACTTC.

This clone appeared a single time. The chain links TRBV27 to TRBJ2-1; D is perhaps TRBD2 (6 bases). V was clipped by 4 bases and J by 0 bases, with 19 bases between them. CDR1 is MNHEY, CDR2 SMNVEV, per germline (reference sequence). This CDR3 is 18 amino acids long. For the CDR3, the DNA is TGTGCCAGCAGTTCAGACCCGGGACTCCTGAGCTCCTACAATGAGCAGTTCTTC. It translates to CASSSDPGLLSSYNEQFF.

This sequence joins TRBV4-2 and TRBJ2-7; TRBD1 agrees at 8 bases. CDR1 is LGHNA and CDR2 is YNFKEQ in the germline V gene. This CDR3 comprises 16 residues. With 4 bases clipped from V and 3 bases from J, the junction kept 11 bases outside the gene matches. This CDR3 reads CASSRDRNSLRYEQYF. The CDR3 bases are TGTGCCAGCAGCCGGGACAGGAACTCCCTCCGCTACGAGCAGTACTTC.

The CDR3 DNA sequence: TGTGCCAGCAGCCGGGACAGGGACATCAATGAGCAGTTCTTC. Its protein product is CASSRDRDINEQFF. This chain links TRBV6-5 with TRBJ2-1; 9 bases match TRBD1. V lost 6 bases and J lost 6; bases outside the gene matches: 6. Per the germline V gene, CDR1 is MNHEY and CDR2 is SVGAGI. The CDR3 length is 14 residues.

The genes are TRBV7-2 and TRBJ1-5; no reliable D call. Germline-derived CDR1 and CDR2 are SGHTA and FQGNSA. Between the trimmed V and J ends, which lost 5 bases and 7 bases, there was a span of 12 bases. There are 13 residues in the CDR3. The CDR3: CASSLERGQPQHF. CDR3 DNA sequence: TGTGCCAGCAGCCTCGAACGGGGACAGCCCCAGCATTTT.

V is TRBV18 and J is TRBJ2-7, with 8 bases that match TRBD1. This CDR3 has 15 amino acids. Germline CDR1 reads KGHSH; CDR2 reads LQKENI. V trimming: 3 bases; J trimming: 4 bases; junction bases outside the gene matches: 8. The CDR3 sequence is CASSPLPGQEYEQYF. CDR3 DNA: TGTGCCAGCTCACCGCTTCCGGGACAGGAATACGAGCAGTACTTC.

This clone was recorded only once. The chain joins TRBV6-2 or TRBV6-3 to TRBJ1-5; no definite D call. The CDR3 is made up of 12 amino acids. The germline V gene has CDR1 MNHEY and CDR2 SVGEGT. The V and J ends lost 5 bases and 7 bases respectively, with 9 bases between them. The CDR3 DNA is TGTGCCAGCAGTCAGACGGAGCAGCCCCAGCATTTT. This encodes CASSQTEQPQHF.

The chain couples TRBV7-2 to TRBJ2-3, with TRBD1 as a possible D gene (6 bases). V lost 10 bases, J lost 4 bases, and 12 bases lay in between. Germline V gene sequence: CDR1 SGHTA, CDR2 FQGNSA. The CDR3 runs to 12 residues. CDR3 nucleotides: TGTGCCACCGGGACAAGATCAGATACGCAGTATTTT. This codes for CATGTRSDTQYF.

Written as DNA, the CDR3 is TGTGCCAGCAGCGGGCCCTGGGGGCGGAAGATGAACACTGAAGCTTTCTTT. This sequence encodes CASSGPWGRKMNTEAFF. The rearrangement joins TRBV11-2 to TRBJ1-1; weak D call: TRBD1 (6 bases). The CDR3 is 17 amino acids. V shed 5 bases and J shed 0 bases, with 19 bases lying between them. CDR1 SGHAT and CDR2 FQNNGV come from the germline V gene.

CDR3 protein: CASRPGTAGGYTF. CDR3 DNA: TGTGCCAGCAGGCCGGGGACAGCCGGTGGCTACACCTTC. The chain recombines TRBV28 with TRBJ1-2; 7 bases are shared with TRBD1. This CDR3 is built from 13 residues. The germline V gene has CDR1 MDHEN and CDR2 SYDVKM. V trimming: 6 bases; J trimming: 7 bases; junction bases outside the gene matches: 8.

V and J are TRBV6-4 and TRBJ1-2; perhaps TRBD1 as D (5 bases). CDR3 length equals 14 residues. CDR1 MRHNA and CDR2 SNTAGT come from the germline V gene. Trimming cost V 6 bases and J 4 bases, with 15 bases left between them. CDR3 nucleotide sequence: TGTGCCAGCAGCCGACCCTGGGGCCTCTATGGCTACACCTTC. It yields the protein CASSRPWGLYGYTF.

V usage is TRBV18 and J usage is TRBJ1-1; 9 positions match TRBD1. In germline, CDR1 is KGHSH, CDR2 LQKENI. The CDR3 loop spans 14 amino acids. J gave up 4 bases and V 5 bases, and 5 bases lay outside the gene matches. The chain's CDR3 is CASSFQDRGTEAFF. The CDR3 coding sequence is TGTGCCAGCTCATTTCAGGACAGGGGCACTGAAGCTTTCTTT.